This T cell receptor (beta chain) was captured in a study of T cells in Graves' hyperthyroidism and ophthalmopathy. The source material, RNA transcripts, was used to amplify TCR beta CDR3 regions. First-round RT-PCR with HTBI primers amplified the TCR CDR3 region. MiXCR, applied by TCRdb to the multiplex PCR reads, yields one record per CDR3 protein. The table records some 800,000 distinct CDR3 sequences, 35% to 40% of them present only once. V shed 4 bases, J shed 5 bases, and the junction held 8 bases outside the gene matches. CDR3 size: 15 residues. Germline lookup yields CDR1 SGHAT and CDR2 FQNNGV. Recently diagnosed hyperthyroidism of less than 2 months' duration affected patients aged 18 to 65. In its sample, this clonotype was seen a few times.

The sequence was collected from a young man with Graves' hyperthyroidism. The chain links TRBV11-2 to TRBJ1-5; TRBD1 aligns across 7 bases. The sequenced sample consisted of blood. The CDR3 sequence: CASSSQQGPDQPQHF. In DNA, the CDR3 is TGTGCCAGCAGCTCCCAACAGGGGCCGGATCAGCCCCAGCATTTT.